Each of the 25 T cell receptor beta chains below was sequenced from the same sample in a study of OX40 agonist ivuxolimab in advanced cancers. The table came from immunoSEQ multiplex PCR; TCRdb's copy has only in-frame clones and leaves some out. The sample shows fewer than 85,000 clones, about 89% of them seen only once. Sequencing was performed on CD4+ or CD8+ T cells sorted from blood, taken in a trial of the OX40 agonist ivuxolimab. These receptors came from an adult with an advanced solid tumor such as melanoma, head and neck, liver or kidney cancer.

This clone was counted between two and nine times. The CDR3, as DNA: TGTGCCAGCTCACCACCGTCGCAGGGGGGCGGCTACACCTTC. Its protein is CASSPPSQGGGYTF. V is TRBV18 and J is TRBJ1-2; 7 nucleotides align to TRBD1. Trimming took 0 bases from V and 8 from J; bases not matched to a gene: 6. Germline CDR1 and CDR2: KGHSH and LQKENI. CDR3 length equals 14 residues.

The V gene is TRBV6-6, the J gene TRBJ2-1; the match to TRBD2 covers 11 bases. J was trimmed by 6 bases and V by 5 bases; bases with no gene match: 3. There are 14 residues in the CDR3. Per germline, CDR1 MNHNY and CDR2 SVGAGI (reference sequence). Here the CDR3 reads CASSRTSGSNEQFF. CDR3 in DNA: TGTGCCAGCAGTCGAACTAGCGGGAGCAATGAGCAGTTCTTC.

The chain employs TRBV6-5 and TRBJ1-4; unclear D gene. Germline CDR1 reads MNHEY; CDR2 reads SVGAGI. This CDR3 region has 14 residues. The V end lost 6 bases, the J end lost 3 bases, and 11 bases lay between the germline ends. CDR3 in amino acids: CASRGGRANEKLFF. CDR3 DNA: TGTGCCAGCAGAGGCGGCAGAGCTAATGAAAAACTGTTTTTT.

The V gene is TRBV7-2, the J gene TRBJ2-6, with D unclear. Germline CDR1 and CDR2: SGHTA and FQGNSA. The CDR3 totals 15 residues. V shed 7 bases and J shed 1 base, with 11 bases lying between them. The CDR3: CASTWGRSGANVLTF. As DNA, the CDR3 is TGTGCCAGCACCTGGGGTAGATCTGGGGCCAACGTCCTGACTTTC.

This chain connects TRBV6-1 to TRBJ1-1, with D unclear. This CDR3 region has 15 residues. The germline V gene has CDR1 MNHNS and CDR2 SASEGT. The V and J ends lost 4 bases and 0 bases respectively, with 12 bases between them. This CDR3 is CASSAKLGLNTEAFF. The CDR3 DNA reads TGTGCCAGCAGTGCGAAATTGGGGTTGAACACTGAAGCTTTCTTT.

The chain employs TRBV7-9 and TRBJ1-2; D unresolved. Germline V lookup: CDR1 SEHNR, CDR2 FQNEAQ (reference sequence). Trimming took off 1 base at V and 0 bases at J, with 6 bases between the two ends. This CDR3 has 14 amino acids. For the CDR3, the DNA is TGTGCCAGCAGCTTAGTTGGGCCTAACTATGGCTACACCTTC. Translating it yields CASSLVGPNYGYTF. Variable domain in full (rest from reference TRBV7-9 and TRBJ1-2): DTGVSQNPRHKITKRGQNVTFRCDPISEHNRLYWYRQTLGQGPEFLTYFQNEAQLEKSRLLSDRFSAERPKGSFSTLEIQRTEQGDSAMYLCASSLVGPNYGYTFGSGTRLTVV.

The chain has TRBV18 and TRBJ1-2; 7 bases map to TRBD1. CDR3 size: 17 residues. V lost 3 bases to trimming and J lost 7 bases; unmatched junction nucleotides: 17. Germline CDR1 KGHSH, CDR2 LQKENI. The CDR3 coding sequence is TGTGCCAGCTCACCCTCGGGACAGTTAACCTTCCATGCTGGCTACACCTTC. It specifies CASSPSGQLTFHAGYTF.

The gene calls are TRBV9 and TRBJ1-2; maybe TRBD1 (5 bases). Germline V CDR1 and CDR2: SGDLS, YYNGEE. The CDR3 contains 16 residues. V lost 3 bases and J 9 bases, leaving 24 bases between the germline ends. DNA for the CDR3: TGTGCCAGCAGCGCCCGCCCCGAGGGTAGGGGCGGTAGCTACACCTTC. Protein: CASSARPEGRGGSYTF.

This rearrangement joins TRBV18 to TRBJ1-1; unclear D gene. Trimming cost V 1 base and J 1 base, with 7 bases left between them. Germline V lookup: CDR1 KGHSH, CDR2 LQKENI. This CDR3 comprises 14 residues. The CDR3 is CASSPQATNTEAFF. The DNA of the CDR3 is TGTGCCAGCTCACCACAGGCTACGAACACTGAAGCTTTCTTT.

The chain is built from TRBV5-6 and TRBJ1-2; a possible D gene is TRBD1 (5 bases). Deletions cut 6 bases from V and 2 bases from J, with 17 bases between. CDR1 is SGHDT, CDR2 YYEEEE, per germline. The CDR3 spans 15 residues. The CDR3 bases are TGTGCCAGCACCCCCTCGGGGGGAACGAACTATGGCTACACCTTC. Protein: CASTPSGGTNYGYTF.

The rearrangement uses TRBV5-3 and TRBJ2-1; 10 positions match TRBD1. TRBV5-3 is an ORF for which the function is uncertain. The CDR3 has 13 residues. V lost 6 bases, J lost 9 bases, and 6 bases stayed unmatched. CDR3 in DNA: TGTGCCAGAACCCGGGGACAGGGGTTTGAGCAGTTCTTC. Its protein product is CARTRGQGFEQFF.

The gene calls are TRBV29-1 and TRBJ1-1; no definite D call. This CDR3 has 12 amino acids. Between the trimmed V and J ends, which lost 7 bases and 1 base, there was a span of 10 bases. Per the germline V gene, CDR1 is SQVTM and CDR2 is ANQGSEA. CDR3: CSGRERNTEAFF. For the CDR3, the DNA is TGCAGCGGCCGGGAGAGGAACACTGAAGCTTTCTTT.

The rearrangement uses TRBV30 and TRBJ2-7; D call uncertain. The germline CDR1 and CDR2 sequences are GTSNPN and SVGIG (reference sequence). V was shortened by 2 bases and J by 0 bases, with 11 bases between the two germline ends. This CDR3 comprises 14 residues. The CDR3 here is CAWSNGGSSYEQYF. In DNA form, the CDR3 reads TGTGCCTGGAGTAATGGCGGTAGCTCCTACGAGCAGTACTTC.

The chain joins TRBV6-5 to TRBJ1-3; D remains ambiguous. The CDR3 runs 13 residues. Germline V CDR1 and CDR2: MNHEY, SVGAGI. V lost 0 bases to trimming and J lost 7 bases, with 7 bases between them. The CDR3 sequence is CASSYSGLNTIYF. Here the CDR3 DNA reads TGTGCCAGCAGTTACTCGGGGTTGAACACCATATATTTT.

The chain is built from TRBV9 and TRBJ2-3, with D possibly matching TRBD2 (5 bases). This CDR3 contains 15 residues. V was shortened by 1 base and J by 2 bases, with 11 bases between the two germline ends. Per the germline V gene, CDR1 is SGDLS and CDR2 is YYNGEE. The CDR3 DNA sequence: TGTGCCAGCAGCGTACAGCGCGGGTTCACAGATACGCAGTATTTT. It codes for CASSVQRGFTDTQYF.

The chain recombines TRBV19 with TRBJ1-2; TRBD1 matches at 10 bases. Per germline, CDR1 LNHDA and CDR2 SQIVND (reference sequence). The CDR3 extends over 13 amino acids. Trimming at V came to 5 bases and at J to 8 bases, leaving 5 bases not matched to a gene. The CDR3 sequence is CASSSGTGDGYTF. CDR3 nucleotide sequence: TGTGCCAGTAGTTCCGGGACAGGGGACGGCTACACCTTC. The whole variable domain, remainder taken from reference TRBV19 and TRBJ1-2, is DGGITQSPKYLFRKEGQNVTLSCEQNLNHDAMYWYRQDPGQGLRLIYYSQIVNDFQKGDIAEGYSVSREKKESFPLTVTSAQKNPTAFYLCASSSGTGDGYTFGSGTRLTVV.

As to this clone: A read error may be the cause here, since a much bigger clone is one base away. Distinct nucleotide sequences in the sample also encode this CDR3. The chain links TRBV6-1 to TRBJ1-3; 11 bases fit TRBD1. In germline, CDR1 is MNHNS, CDR2 SASEGT. The CDR3 loop spans 16 amino acids. The CDR3 DNA reads as TGTGCCAGCAGTGAAGGGACAGGGGGCTCTGGAAATACCATATATTTT. This translates into CASSEGTGGSGNTIYF.

The chain carries TRBV6-1 and TRBJ2-2; D call uncertain. The CDR3 consists of 14 residues. With 3 bases removed from V and 4 bases from J, the gap between germline ends came to 9 bases. Germline V gives CDR1 MNHNS, CDR2 SASEGT. CDR3 in amino acids: CASSEVPSTGELFF. CDR3 bases: TGTGCCAGCAGTGAGGTCCCCAGCACCGGGGAGCTGTTTTTT.

V is TRBV5-5 and J is TRBJ2-7; 7 bases align to TRBD1. With V trimmed by 2 bases and J by 2 bases, 4 bases remained unmatched. CDR3 size: 14 residues. CDR1 and CDR2 (germline): SGHKS, YYEKEE (reference sequence). CDR3 sequence: CASSFGDSTYEQYF. In DNA form, the CDR3 reads TGTGCCAGCAGCTTCGGGGACAGTACCTACGAGCAGTACTTC.

This chain joins TRBV28 and TRBJ1-1, with 7 bases lining up with TRBD1. V gave up 4 bases and J gave up 4 bases; unmatched junction bases: 9. Per the germline V gene, CDR1 is MDHEN and CDR2 is SYDVKM. This CDR3 is built from 15 residues. The CDR3 DNA reads TGTGCCAGCAGTTCCCCCCCAGGGGGGGGCACTGAAGCTTTCTTT. Translated: CASSSPPGGGTEAFF.

There are a few counts of this clone. CDR3 in DNA: TGTGCCAGCAGCGGCGGGTCTAGCCTCGGGGAGCTGTTTTTT. It codes for CASSGGSSLGELFF. The chain joins TRBV5-4 to TRBJ2-2; tentatively, D is TRBD2 (5 bases). The length of the CDR3 is 14 residues. In germline, CDR1 is SGHNT, CDR2 YYREEE (reference sequence). V shed 4 bases and J shed 7 bases, with 14 bases lying between them.

J is TRBJ1-2 and V is TRBV7-8; 10 nucleotides agree with TRBD1. This CDR3 is built from 15 residues. V was pared by 4 bases and J by 4 bases, with 6 bases of the junction left unmatched. The germline V gene encodes CDR1 SGHVS and CDR2 FQNEAQ. The CDR3 sequence is CASSSGDRGIYGYTF. The DNA of the CDR3 is TGTGCCAGCAGCTCGGGGGACAGGGGTATCTATGGCTACACCTTC.

The chain carries TRBV23-1 and TRBJ2-1; unclear D gene. TRBV23-1 falls under the ORF class, with uncertain function. The CDR3 spans 12 residues. Trimming pared 0 bases from V and 8 bases from J, leaving 5 bases between. The CDR3 DNA sequence: TGCGCCAGCAGTCAATCAACGGATGAGCAGTTCTTC. This sequence encodes CASSQSTDEQFF.

The chain combines TRBV15 with TRBJ2-1; 9 positions agree with TRBD1. The CDR3 is made up of 14 amino acids. After removal of 5 bases from V and 5 bases from J, the junction contained 4 bases not matched to a gene. The germline V gene encodes CDR1 LNHNV and CDR2 YYDKDF (reference sequence). The chain's CDR3 is CATSGTGKDNEQFF. The CDR3, as DNA: TGTGCCACCAGCGGGACAGGGAAAGACAATGAGCAGTTCTTC.

The J gene is TRBJ1-1, the V gene TRBV30, with D maybe TRBD1 (6 bases). The ends were cut back, 5 bases at V and 4 bases at J, with 17 bases in the middle. This CDR3 is 14 amino acids long. Germline CDR1 is GTSNPN and CDR2 is SVGIG (reference sequence). For the CDR3, the DNA is TGTGCCTGGGAGCTTCCCGGACAGCTCACTGAAGCTTTCTTT. Encoded protein: CAWELPGQLTEAFF. The full variable domain, rest sourced from reference TRBV30 and TRBJ1-1, is SQTIHQWPATLVQPVGSPLSLECTVEGTSNPNLYWYRQAAGRGLQLLFYSVGIGQISSEVPQNLSASRPQDRQFILSSKKLLLSDSGFYLCAWELPGQLTEAFFGQGTRLTVV.